This record covers a single T cell receptor (beta chain). The antigen remains unidentified. Per the germline V gene, CDR1 is GTSNPN and CDR2 is SVGIG (reference sequence). The V end was cut by 0 bases, the J end by 6 bases, with 18 bases between. There are 15 residues in the CDR3. The data stem from a study of CD8+ T cells in alopecia areata. cDNA reverse transcribed from extracted RNA served as the sequencing template. Measured with immunoSEQ multiplex PCR; TCRdb has only the in-frame clones, and not every one. The repertoire holds 150,000 to 200,000 clones, with more than 55% as singletons. Study outcomes and limitations: Among the top 100, expanded CD8+ clones were significantly decreased by tofacitinib, as was scalp clonality. Alopecia totalis/universalis scalp especially showed more expanded CD8+ clones than normal scalp.

Treatment noted: oral pan-JAK inhibitor, 5-10 mg twice daily. Sampling of alopecia areata patients yielded lesional scalp punch biopsies as well as peripheral blood. The sequencing here drew on CD4+ T cells sorted from blood, taken at week 4, from a patient treated with tofacitinib. The chain combines TRBV30 with TRBJ2-7; D tentatively fits TRBD1 or TRBD2 (6 bases each). This receptor was identified in a human donor with alopecia areata. The CDR3 sequence: CAWSVGTHGGTEQYF. The CDR3 nucleotides are TGTGCCTGGAGTGTTGGGACTCATGGGGGCACCGAGCAGTACTTC. The variable domain in full, completed from reference TRBV30 and TRBJ2-7, reads SQTIHQWPATLVQPVGSPLSLECTVEGTSNPNLYWYRQAAGRGLQLLFYSVGIGQISSEVPQNLSASRPQDRQFILSSKKLLLSDSGFYLCAWSVGTHGGTEQYFGPGTRLTVT.